A single T cell receptor beta chain is shown here with its context. No antigen is known for it. The data belong to a study of CXCR3-negative and CXCR3-positive naive CD8 T cells. The authors prepared UMI-labeled TRB cDNA libraries by 5' RACE. Following a re-call of the 5' RACE reads, TCRdb has one entry per CDR3 protein and lacks DNA. This sample contains about 130,000 distinct CDR3 sequences. Cells classed as naive CD8+ T cells were CD45RO-CCR7+CD27+CD95-. Findings and limits, study-wide: The study found more hydrophobic TRB CDR3s in CXCR3-positive naive cells than in CXCR3-negative naive cells.

Germline V gene data show CDR1 as MNHEY and CDR2 as SMNVEV (reference sequence). This CDR3 comprises 14 residues. This chain joins TRBV27 and TRBJ1-1. The receptor's source is a human donor in good health. Some clones in this sample may be carry-over from other donors' samples. The sequenced sample consisted of naive CXCR3+ CD8+ T cells from blood. Stated subset: CD45RO-CCR7+CD27+CD95- naive CD8+ T cells expressing CXCR3 (TNR3+). This CDR3 is CASSPMQAAAEAFF.